This is a list of T cell receptor beta chains from one sample in a study of blood T cell repertoires in COVID-19. The data were produced by immunoSEQ multiplex PCR, yet TCRdb's version contains in-frame clones alone and is incomplete. The sample contains around 220,000 clones, 86% of which appear only once. Specimen: peripheral blood. The receptors originated from a woman between 50 and 59 years old with COVID-19, enrolled during active disease. Both conserved end residues are part of each CDR3.

J gene,V gene,CDR3 protein
TRBJ2-1,TRBV5-6,CASNLQGAYNEQFF
TRBJ1-1,TRBV19,CASSPQGSSTEAFF
TRBJ2-2,TRBV12-5,CASGLQGVGGELFF
TRBJ2-2,TRBV6-5,CATAPGQIAGELFF
TRBJ1-1,TRBV6-1,CASSEGSGTEAFF
TRBJ1-2,TRBV18,CASSRDLDRVYGYTF
TRBJ1-6,TRBV18,CASSPKQGNSPLHF
TRBJ2-7,TRBV27,CASSPLPGQASYEQYF
TRBJ2-4,TRBV5-5,CASSLGAGTSLDIQYF
TRBJ2-1,TRBV19,CATRDRGVDEQFF
TRBJ1-6,TRBV10-3,CAIRVGAGDNSPLHF
TRBJ2-3,TRBV4-3,CASSQGVAGTPTDTQYF
TRBJ2-1,TRBV10-2,CASSGSGVRYNEQFF
TRBJ2-7,TRBV6-5,CASSREQGNYEQYF
TRBJ2-1,TRBV2,CASSSGLRNEQFF
TRBJ1-3,TRBV7-2,CASSQTAGSGNTIYF
TRBJ2-2,TRBV7-8,CASSRFERTLPTGELFF
TRBJ1-2,TRBV25-1,CASSESSRVAYGYTF
TRBJ2-2,TRBV29-1,CSVGPTGMGAGELFF
TRBJ1-6,TRBV11-2,CASSLDRISPLHF
TRBJ2-1,TRBV6-4,CASSPLRAGLNNEQFF
TRBJ1-6,TRBV7-9,CASSLGQGLNNSPLHF
TRBJ2-3,TRBV5-1,CASSLVGVSSDTQYF
TRBJ2-7,TRBV15,CATSRSQGYEQYF
TRBJ1-2,TRBV6-5,CASIKQGSYGYTF
TRBJ2-2,TRBV5-6,CASSPEVQGDTGELFF
TRBJ2-5,TRBV10-3,CAITPGVQETQYF
TRBJ1-2,TRBV15,CATSRGGGYTF
TRBJ1-1,TRBV5-6,CASSSGENRDTEAFF
TRBJ1-1,TRBV15,CATSRDRRNTEAFF
TRBJ2-4,TRBV12-3/TRBV12-4,CASSPGGSNIQYF
TRBJ1-3,TRBV5-1,CASSLHVQGVANTIYF
TRBJ2-2,TRBV5-6,CASSFGTGRTGELFF
TRBJ2-1,TRBV30,CAWDLLAGSYNEQFF
TRBJ2-3,TRBV25-1,CASSERVADTQYF
TRBJ2-3,TRBV5-1,CASSLVGGGSTDTQYF
TRBJ1-2,TRBV19,CASSIETRNYGYTF
TRBJ2-2,TRBV5-1,CASRNIAGERSGELFF
TRBJ2-3,TRBV12-5,CASGSGTSGSTDTQYF
TRBJ2-5,TRBV25-1,CASSPNSRGWVQYF
TRBJ2-7,TRBV11-3,CASSPGGYEQYF
TRBJ1-6,TRBV25-1,CASRGTGVNSPLHF
TRBJ2-2,TRBV3-1/TRBV3-2,CASSLKGLANTGELFF
TRBJ1-1,TRBV30,CAWTPLGQTNTEAFF
TRBJ1-2,TRBV24-1,CATSENRGFNGYTF
TRBJ2-2,TRBV3-1/TRBV3-2,CASSPSSGGYTGELFF
TRBJ1-2,TRBV5-1,CASSLSRGSLGYTF
TRBJ1-1,TRBV27,CASSADRGRETEAFF
TRBJ1-4,TRBV27,CASRTSGMEKLFF
TRBJ2-1,TRBV7-2,CASSLIRGAGPNNEQFF
TRBJ1-1,TRBV12-1,CASSSNDSGGTEAFF
TRBJ2-7,TRBV19,CASSPRVTYEQYF
TRBJ2-7,TRBV18,CASSFSGGDYYEQYF
TRBJ2-2,TRBV6-1,CASSESGGVYFSNTGELFF
TRBJ1-1,TRBV19,CASTVGKNTEAFF